Below, 18 T cell receptor beta chains from the same sample are listed, as sequenced in a study of response to subunit inactivated influenza vaccine. A single record per CDR3 protein comes from TCRdb applying MiXCR to the RT-PCR reads. The sample records approximately 730,000 distinct CDR3 sequences, around 13% being singletons. Sequencing was performed on PBMCs from blood, taken 14 to 15 days before vaccination. These receptors all come from a middle-aged man who received an inactivated influenza vaccine.

This clonotype was counted between two and nine times. This sequence joins TRBV5-1 and TRBJ1-2, with D perhaps matching TRBD1 (5 bases). CDR1 is SGHRS and CDR2 is YFSETQ in the germline V gene. Trimming removed 0 bases at V and 4 bases at J, with 10 bases between. The CDR3 runs to 14 residues. The CDR3: CASSLAQGSYGYTF. CDR3 nucleotide sequence: TGCGCCAGCAGCTTGGCTCAGGGTAGCTATGGCTACACCTTC.

The genes are TRBV20-1 and TRBJ2-3; possible D gene TRBD2, 6 bases. The CDR3 spans 19 residues. The germline gives CDR1 DFQATT, CDR2 SNEGSKA (reference sequence). V gave up 0 bases and J gave up 0 bases, with 22 bases separating them. The CDR3 is CSARDDRTAGTSSTDTQYF. The CDR3 nucleotides read TGCAGTGCTAGAGACGATCGGACCGCGGGAACGTCTAGCACAGATACGCAGTATTTT.

This sequence joins TRBV7-9 and TRBJ1-4; D gene unclear. The CDR3 totals 12 residues. Germline V gene lookup returns CDR1 SEHNR and CDR2 FQNEAQ (reference sequence). Trimming removed 2 bases at V and 7 bases at J, with 5 bases between. CDR3 nucleotides: TGTGCCAGCAGCTTACATAGTGAAAAACTGTTTTTT. Translation: CASSLHSEKLFF. Full variable domain (remainder filled in from reference TRBV7-9 and TRBJ1-4): DTGVSQNPRHKITKRGQNVTFRCDPISEHNRLYWYRQTLGQGPEFLTYFQNEAQLEKSRLLSDRFSAERPKGSFSTLEIQRTEQGDSAMYLCASSLHSEKLFFGSGTQLSVL.

The rearrangement joins TRBV7-6 to TRBJ2-1, with 8 bases aligning to TRBD2. CDR3 length equals 16 residues. Trimming at V came to 3 bases and at J to 8 bases, leaving 12 bases not matched to a gene. Per the germline V gene, CDR1 is SGHVS and CDR2 is FNYEAQ. DNA of the CDR3: TGTGCCAGCAGCTTGGACCCGGGACTAGGGGGGTATGAGCAGTTCTTC. Translation gives CASSLDPGLGGYEQFF.

The chain carries TRBV12-3 or TRBV12-4 and TRBJ1-1; 10 bases align to TRBD1. There are 18 residues in the CDR3. The ends lost 3 bases at V and 3 bases at J; junction bases unmatched: 13. The CDR3 DNA reads TGTGCCAGCAGTTTCGGACAGGGGGGTAGGGAAGGGCACACTGAAGCTTTCTTT. Translated, it gives CASSFGQGGREGHTEAFF.

The rearrangement uses TRBV7-2 and TRBJ2-1, with unresolved D. The germline gives CDR1 SGHTA, CDR2 FQGNSA. CDR3 length: 14 residues. V lost 2 bases to trimming and J lost 6 bases, with 11 bases between them. The chain's CDR3 is CASSLSVWVNEQFF. The CDR3 DNA reads as TGTGCCAGCAGCTTAAGCGTGTGGGTCAATGAGCAGTTCTTC.

This clonotype showed up just a few times. The rearrangement joins TRBV15 to TRBJ2-1; no reliable D call. The ends were cut back, 0 bases at V and 5 bases at J, with 14 bases in the middle. CDR1 is LNHNV and CDR2 is YYDKDF in the germline V gene (reference sequence). The CDR3 has 16 amino acids. This chain's CDR3 is CATSRDIDRFNNEQFF. The CDR3 DNA reads as TGTGCCACCAGCAGAGATATAGACCGATTTAACAATGAGCAGTTCTTC.

The J gene is TRBJ2-7, the V gene TRBV27; either TRBD1 or TRBD2 may supply D (5 bases each). CDR1 is MNHEY, CDR2 SMNVEV, per germline (reference sequence). V lost 4 bases to trimming and J lost 6 bases, with 22 bases between them. There are 16 residues in the CDR3. The CDR3 DNA reads as TGTGCCAGCAGTTATCCCCTGGGGGACCATAACTGCGAGCAGTACTTC. The encoded protein is CASSYPLGDHNCEQYF.

This clonotype was observed a handful of times. V is TRBV5-1 and J is TRBJ2-7; D remains unclear. The CDR3 runs 15 residues. Trimming took off 1 base at V and 6 bases at J, with 17 bases between the two ends. Germline CDR1 reads SGHRS; CDR2 reads YFSETQ. The DNA of the CDR3 is TGCGCCAGCAGCTTGAGTGAATGGGGTGCCGGCGAGCAGTACTTC. It encodes CASSLSEWGAGEQYF.

The chain has TRBV11-2 and TRBJ2-1; 13 bases fit TRBD2. Germline loops: CDR1 SGHAT, CDR2 FQNNGV. This CDR3 contains 15 residues. The junction had 5 bases not matched to a gene; V was cut back by 5 bases and J by 7 bases. DNA for the CDR3: TGTGCCAGCAGCGAGACTAGCGGGGGGTGGAATGAGCAGTTCTTC. Amino acid sequence: CASSETSGGWNEQFF.

The rearrangement uses TRBV11-2 and TRBJ2-3, with 13 positions matching TRBD2. This CDR3 spans 18 amino acids. With 0 bases clipped from V and 1 base from J, the junction kept 4 bases outside the gene matches. The germline CDR1 and CDR2 sequences are SGHAT and FQNNGV. The CDR3 protein is CASSLEGLAGIGTDTQYF. For the CDR3, the DNA is TGTGCCAGCAGCTTAGAGGGACTAGCGGGGATTGGCACAGATACGCAGTATTTT.

In this sample, this clonotype turned up many times. V gene TRBV11-2 combines with J gene TRBJ2-1; 11 nucleotides align to TRBD2. The V segment lost 3 bases and the J segment 8 bases; nucleotides outside the gene matches: 9. Germline V lookup: CDR1 SGHAT, CDR2 FQNNGV. The CDR3 covers 16 residues. The CDR3 sequence is CASSLLAGGMFHEQFF. CDR3 DNA: TGTGCCAGCAGCTTGCTAGCGGGGGGAATGTTCCATGAGCAGTTCTTC.

This rearrangement joins TRBV28 to TRBJ2-3; 9 bases match TRBD2. Germline V CDR1 and CDR2: MDHEN, SYDVKM. Unmatched junction bases numbered 13, after V lost 5 bases and J lost 7 bases. The CDR3 length is 16 residues. The CDR3 DNA reads as TGTGCCAGCAGTCCTATAGCGGGAGTGTTTCGAAATACGCAGTATTTT. It translates to CASSPIAGVFRNTQYF.

V gene TRBV5-6 combines with J gene TRBJ2-7, with a possible D match to TRBD1 (6 bases). The ends were cut back, 0 bases at V and 1 base at J, with 11 bases in the middle. CDR3 length: 15 residues. CDR1 and CDR2 (germline): SGHDT, YYEEEE. For the CDR3, the DNA is TGTGCCAGCAGCTTGGGGGACACCTCGTCCTACGAGCAGTACTTC. As protein: CASSLGDTSSYEQYF.

This clonotype was seen more than once but under ten times. J is TRBJ1-2 and V is TRBV5-1, with D maybe TRBD1 (5 bases). Trimming removed 2 bases from V and 6 bases from J, with 11 bases in between. The germline V gene encodes CDR1 SGHRS and CDR2 YFSETQ. The CDR3 is 13 amino acids. The CDR3 DNA sequence: TGCGCCAGCAGCTTTCTGGGGGATCATGGCTACACCTTC. Amino acid sequence: CASSFLGDHGYTF.

The chain carries TRBV12-3 or TRBV12-4 and TRBJ1-2, with D possibly matching TRBD1 (5 bases). This CDR3 contains 17 residues. The ends were cut back, 6 bases at V and 3 bases at J, with 23 bases in the middle. In DNA, the CDR3 is TGTGCCAGCAGCACTAACAGCCGGGAGGGGAGTTACTATGGCTACACCTTC. This encodes CASSTNSREGSYYGYTF.

Of note for this clonotype: A much larger clone differs from this one at a single base, so this may be a read error. This rearrangement joins TRBV12-3 or TRBV12-4 to TRBJ1-5, with D hard to call. CDR3 size: 12 residues. CDR3 sequence reads: CASSLQWQPQRF. CDR3 in DNA: TGTGCCAGCAGTTTACAGTGGCAGCCCCAGCGTTTT.

This chain joins TRBV5-1 and TRBJ2-1, with D possibly called TRBD1 or TRBD2 (5 bases each). V lost 0 bases to trimming and J lost 0 bases, with 16 bases between them. The germline V gene encodes CDR1 SGHRS and CDR2 YFSETQ. The CDR3 extends over 18 amino acids. CDR3: CASSLASLGASSYNEQFF. In nucleotides, the CDR3 is TGCGCCAGCAGCTTGGCCAGTCTCGGGGCGAGCTCCTACAATGAGCAGTTCTTC.